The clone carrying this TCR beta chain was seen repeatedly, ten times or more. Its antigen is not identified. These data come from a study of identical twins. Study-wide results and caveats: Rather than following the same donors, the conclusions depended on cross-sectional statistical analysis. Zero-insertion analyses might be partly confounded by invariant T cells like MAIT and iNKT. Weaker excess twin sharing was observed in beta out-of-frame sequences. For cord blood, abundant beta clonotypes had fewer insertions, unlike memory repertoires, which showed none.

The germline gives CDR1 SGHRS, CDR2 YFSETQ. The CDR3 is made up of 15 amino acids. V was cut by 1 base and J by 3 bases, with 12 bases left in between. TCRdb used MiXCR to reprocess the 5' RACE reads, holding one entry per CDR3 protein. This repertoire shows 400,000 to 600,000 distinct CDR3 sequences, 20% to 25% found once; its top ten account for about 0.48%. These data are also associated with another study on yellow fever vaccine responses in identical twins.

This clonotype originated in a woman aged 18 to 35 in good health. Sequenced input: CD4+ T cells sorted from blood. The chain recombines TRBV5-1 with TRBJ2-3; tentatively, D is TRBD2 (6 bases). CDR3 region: CASSLLTGATDTQYF. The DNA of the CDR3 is TGCGCCAGCAGCTTGTTGACGGGAGCAACAGATACGCAGTATTTT.